The next 19 T cell receptor beta chains were all read from a single sample in a study of blood T cell repertoires in COVID-19. The data were produced by immunoSEQ multiplex PCR, yet TCRdb's version contains in-frame clones alone and is incomplete. The repertoire holds around 400,000 clones, over 75% seen once, with over 2% in the top ten. The sample was peripheral blood. Source of these receptors: a woman aged 60-75 years with COVID-19, enrolled during active disease.

The chain recombines TRBV9 with TRBJ1-1; D unclear. The CDR3 runs to 13 residues. Trimming cost V 7 bases and J 1 base, with 11 bases left between them. Per the germline V gene, CDR1 is SGDLS and CDR2 is YYNGEE. The CDR3 region has the DNA TGTGCCAGCCGAAGACTTACGAACACTGAAGCTTTCTTT. Its translation: CASRRLTNTEAFF.

The CDR3: CASSTDPAGVGWSPLHF. Written as DNA, the CDR3 is TGTGCCAGCAGCACCGACCCGGCGGGGGTCGGGTGGTCACCCCTCCACTTT. The rearrangement joins TRBV7-2 to TRBJ1-6, with a possible D match to TRBD1 (5 bases). The CDR3 is 17 residues long. From germline, CDR1 is SGHTA and CDR2 FQGNSA. Trimming shortened V by 5 bases and J by 10 bases, and 24 bases separated the two germline ends.

The chain couples TRBV6-5 to TRBJ1-1, with D maybe TRBD1 (6 bases). Germline V gives CDR1 MNHEY, CDR2 SVGAGI. The CDR3 has 15 amino acids. V lost 7 bases to trimming and J lost 4 bases, with 19 bases between them. The CDR3 DNA is TGTGCCAGCAATTTAGTAGGGGGTTTGGGCACTGAAGCTTTCTTT. The encoded protein is CASNLVGGLGTEAFF.

The chain is built from TRBV5-1 and TRBJ2-7; D call uncertain. Deletions cut 1 base from V and 3 bases from J, with 8 bases between. CDR3 size: 13 residues. Germline values: CDR1 SGHRS, CDR2 YFSETQ. The CDR3 sequence: CASSLSQYYEQYF. The CDR3 nucleotides are TGCGCCAGCAGCTTGTCACAGTACTACGAGCAGTACTTC. Supplemented by reference TRBV5-1 and TRBJ2-7, the full variable domain reads KAGVTQTPRYLIKTRGQQVTLSCSPISGHRSVSWYQQTPGQGLQFLFEYFSETQRNKGNFPGRFSGRQFSNSRSEMNVSTLELGDSALYLCASSLSQYYEQYFGPGTRLTVT.

As to this clone: Within the sample, other DNA sequences also encode this same CDR3. V usage is TRBV2 and J usage is TRBJ1-2; TRBD1 is a possible D gene (6 bases). Trimming left V 9 bases short and J 0 bases short, with 8 bases between. Germline V gives CDR1 SNHLY, CDR2 FYNNEI. CDR3 length: 12 amino acids. CDR3 residues: CASRQANYGYTF. In nucleotides, the CDR3 is TGTGCCAGTAGACAGGCTAACTATGGCTACACCTTC.

The V call is TRBV7-8, the J call TRBJ2-7, with 10 bases lining up with TRBD1. The CDR3 consists of 15 residues. Germline CDR1 is SGHVS and CDR2 is FQNEAQ. The ends lost 3 bases at V and 2 bases at J; junction bases unmatched: 4. The CDR3 DNA is TGTGCCAGCAGCTTCGGGACAGGGGTTCCCTACGAGCAGTACTTC. Encoded protein: CASSFGTGVPYEQYF.

The V call is TRBV2, the J call TRBJ2-1; 8 bases agree with TRBD1. The V gene's germline CDR1 is SNHLY and CDR2 FYNNEI. The CDR3 extends over 14 amino acids. V shed 2 bases and J 3 bases; nucleotides not matched to a gene: 0. The CDR3 is CASSETGGYNEQFF. CDR3 nucleotides: TGTGCCAGCAGTGAAACAGGGGGCTACAATGAGCAGTTCTTC.

The rearrangement uses TRBV30 and TRBJ2-7, with a tentative D call TRBD2 (5 bases). Germline V gene data show CDR1 as GTSNPN and CDR2 as SVGIG (reference sequence). The CDR3 contains 16 residues. Trimming stripped 0 bases from V and 2 bases from J, with 17 bases between. This CDR3 is CAWSVRDYPYPYEQYF. The DNA for the CDR3 is TGTGCCTGGAGTGTACGAGACTACCCGTACCCCTACGAGCAGTACTTC. Full variable domain (missing parts from reference TRBV30 and TRBJ2-7): SQTIHQWPATLVQPVGSPLSLECTVEGTSNPNLYWYRQAAGRGLQLLFYSVGIGQISSEVPQNLSASRPQDRQFILSSKKLLLSDSGFYLCAWSVRDYPYPYEQYFGPGTRLTVT.

This clone is a singleton in its sample. This chain links TRBV9 with TRBJ2-2; D unresolved. The germline gives CDR1 SGDLS, CDR2 YYNGEE. V was pared by 4 bases and J by 2 bases, with 6 bases between. The CDR3 spans 13 residues. CDR3 in DNA: TGTGCCAGCAGCCCAACAAACACCGGGGAGCTGTTTTTT. It encodes CASSPTNTGELFF.

CDR3 residues: CASSPRELGNTIYF. DNA of the CDR3: TGTGCCAGTAGTCCCCGTGAGCTGGGAAACACCATATATTTT. V usage is TRBV19 and J usage is TRBJ1-3; D is ambiguous. The CDR3 totals 14 residues. The ends were cut back, 5 bases at V and 4 bases at J, with 12 bases in the middle. Germline V gene data show CDR1 as LNHDA and CDR2 as SQIVND (reference sequence). Drawing the rest from reference TRBV19 and TRBJ1-3, the complete variable domain is DGGITQSPKYLFRKEGQNVTLSCEQNLNHDAMYWYRQDPGQGLRLIYYSQIVNDFQKGDIAEGYSVSREKKESFPLTVTSAQKNPTAFYLCASSPRELGNTIYFGEGSWLTVV.

The V gene is TRBV6-1, the J gene TRBJ2-5, with a possible D match to TRBD2 (7 bases). V was clipped by 0 bases and J by 5 bases, with 19 bases between them. The V gene's germline CDR1 is MNHNS and CDR2 SASEGT. CDR3 size: 17 residues. The CDR3 loop reads CASSEAHGGLTRETQYF. Here the CDR3 DNA reads TGTGCCAGCAGTGAAGCCCACGGGGGGCTAACTCGGGAGACCCAGTACTTC.

The rearrangement links TRBV19 to TRBJ2-1; D uncertain. The CDR3 has 16 residues. V lost 6 bases and J lost 0, with 15 bases in between. Germline-derived CDR1 and CDR2 are LNHDA and SQIVND (reference sequence). CDR3 region: CASRAPGHSSYNEQFF. DNA of the CDR3: TGTGCCAGTAGGGCCCCTGGGCATAGCTCCTACAATGAGCAGTTCTTC.

This clone was counted a single time. The chain uses TRBV4-1 and TRBJ2-5; 15 positions agree with TRBD2. In germline, CDR1 is MGHRA, CDR2 YSYEKL. The CDR3 sequence is 18 residues long. The V segment lost 1 base and the J segment 1 base; nucleotides outside the gene matches: 4. The chain's CDR3 is CASSQGGTSGGRQETQYF. In DNA, the CDR3 is TGCGCCAGCAGCCAAGGAGGGACTAGCGGGGGGCGCCAAGAGACCCAGTACTTC.

The CDR3 region has the DNA TGTGCCAGTCGGACAGGGAACCAAGAGACCCAGTACTTC. Translating gives CASRTGNQETQYF. The chain uses TRBV19 and TRBJ2-5, with 8 bases matching TRBD1. Germline assignment: CDR1 LNHDA and CDR2 SQIVND (reference sequence). The ends lost 8 bases at V and 0 bases at J; junction bases unmatched: 2. The CDR3 is 13 amino acids.

This chain links TRBV7-6 with TRBJ2-1; a weak D match, TRBD2 (5 bases). Germline-derived CDR1 and CDR2 are SGHVS and FNYEAQ. Trimming left V 11 bases short and J 9 bases short, with 14 bases between. This CDR3 contains 11 residues. The CDR3 nucleotides are TGTGCCGAAAAGGGAGCAAGTGAGCAGTTCTTC. Translating it yields CAEKGASEQFF.

This clone was seen a few times. The V gene is TRBV6-5, the J gene TRBJ1-2, with TRBD1 as a possible D gene (6 bases). V lost 2 bases to trimming and J lost 5 bases, with 12 bases between them. CDR3 length: 14 residues. The V gene's germline CDR1 is MNHEY and CDR2 SVGAGI. The CDR3 DNA reads as TGTGCCAGCAGTTACCAGGGAAGGGGGTATGGCTACACCTTC. Amino acid sequence: CASSYQGRGYGYTF.

This chain connects TRBV28 to TRBJ1-5; no clear D. Germline assignment: CDR1 MDHEN and CDR2 SYDVKM. V lost 6 bases to trimming and J lost 7 bases, with 22 bases between them. This CDR3 is 16 amino acids long. The CDR3 protein is CASRWGDEGKRQPQHF. The CDR3 bases are TGTGCCAGCAGGTGGGGTGACGAAGGGAAGCGGCAGCCCCAGCATTTT.

J is TRBJ2-1 and V is TRBV7-2; 9 nucleotides align to TRBD2. V lost 1 base, J lost 6 bases, and 7 bases stayed unmatched. Germline-derived CDR1 and CDR2 are SGHTA and FQGNSA. The CDR3 consists of 16 residues. DNA for the CDR3: TGTGCCAGCAGCTTAGTGGGCGGGGGGGCCTTCAATGAGCAGTTCTTC. Encoded protein: CASSLVGGGAFNEQFF.

The chain joins TRBV28 to TRBJ1-1, with TRBD1 matching over 9 bases. The CDR3 loop spans 15 amino acids. The trim removed 5 bases at V and 5 bases at J, leaving 9 bases unmatched. Germline CDR1 and CDR2: MDHEN and SYDVKM. The CDR3 is CASSLTGGAGTEAFF. Here the CDR3 DNA reads TGTGCCAGCAGTCTAACAGGGGGCGCGGGAACTGAAGCTTTCTTT.